The sequence of this TCR beta chain was determined in a study of CD8+ T cells in alopecia areata. Comments on this clone: What it binds is not known.

Whole-study results and caveats: While tofacitinib was given, many expanded lesional clones persisted in scalp and blood. Scalp samples also contribute reads from the resident alphabeta T cells found in normal skin.

Sequencing relied on a cDNA template that was reverse transcribed from extracted RNA. The repertoire was sequenced with immunoSEQ multiplex PCR; TCRdb's copy has only in-frame clones and lacks some. This repertoire shows around 180,000 clones, around 60% found once; its top ten account for about 1.3%. Regarding treatment: oral pan-JAK inhibitor, 5-10 mg twice daily. Lesional scalp tissue (obtained by punch biopsy) and peripheral blood were collected from alopecia areata patients. Germline V lookup: CDR1 MGHDK, CDR2 SYGVNS. The CDR3 covers 16 residues. Trimming left V 3 bases short and J 3 bases short, with 18 bases between.

Sequenced material: CD4+ T cells sorted from blood, taken between weeks 49 and 50, from a patient treated with tofacitinib. This TCR was recovered from a human donor with alopecia areata. The chain carries TRBV25-1 and TRBJ2-7; possibly TRBD2 for D (6 bases). The CDR3 reads CASSDPLSAGNYEQYF. CDR3 DNA sequence: TGTGCCAGCAGTGACCCCCTTAGCGCGGGGAACTACGAGCAGTACTTC.